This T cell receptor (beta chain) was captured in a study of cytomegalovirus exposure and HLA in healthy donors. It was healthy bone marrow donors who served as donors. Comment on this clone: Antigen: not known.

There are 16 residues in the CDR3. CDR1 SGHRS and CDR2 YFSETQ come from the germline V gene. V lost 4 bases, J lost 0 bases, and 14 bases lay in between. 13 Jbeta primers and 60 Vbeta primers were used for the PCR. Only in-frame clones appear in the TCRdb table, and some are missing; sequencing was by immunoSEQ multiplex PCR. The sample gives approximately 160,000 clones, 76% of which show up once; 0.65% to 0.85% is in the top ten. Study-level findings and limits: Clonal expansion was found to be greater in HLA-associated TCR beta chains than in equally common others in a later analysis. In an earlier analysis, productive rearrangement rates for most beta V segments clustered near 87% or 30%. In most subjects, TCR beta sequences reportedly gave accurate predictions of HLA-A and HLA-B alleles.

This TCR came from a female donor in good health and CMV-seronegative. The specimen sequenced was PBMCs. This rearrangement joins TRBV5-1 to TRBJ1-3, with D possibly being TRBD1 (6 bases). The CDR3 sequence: CASSPWTASSGNTIYF. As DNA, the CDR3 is TGCGCCAGCAGCCCATGGACAGCGAGCTCTGGAAACACCATATATTTT.